These 29 T cell receptor beta chains were sequenced from one sample in a study of radiotherapy plus CTLA-4 blockade in lung cancer. The table came from immunoSEQ multiplex PCR; TCRdb's copy has only in-frame clones and leaves some out. Among roughly 77,000 clones listed, roughly four fifths were seen once. The source material was peripheral blood, sampled from a patient treated with radiotherapy plus ipilimumab. The receptors originated from a human donor with non-small cell lung cancer whose response to radiotherapy plus ipilimumab could not be evaluated.

The rearrangement uses TRBV5-1 and TRBJ2-4; 9 nucleotides match TRBD1. The CDR3 runs to 14 residues. V was clipped by 4 bases and J by 8 bases; unmatched bases: 7. Germline assignment: CDR1 SGHRS and CDR2 YFSETQ. CDR3 sequence reads: CASSPGTGTDIQYF. The CDR3 DNA follows: TGCGCCAGCAGCCCGGGGACAGGGACCGACATTCAGTACTTC.

The CDR3 protein is CASSPWGGSNYGYTF. The DNA for the CDR3 is TGTGCCAGCAGCCCGTGGGGGGGTTCTAACTATGGCTACACCTTC. This rearrangement joins TRBV6-5 to TRBJ1-2; tentative D call: TRBD1 (5 bases). The CDR3 length is 15 residues. Germline V gives CDR1 MNHEY, CDR2 SVGAGI. V dropped 6 bases and J dropped 0 bases, with 14 bases sitting between them.

The chain joins TRBV11-3 to TRBJ2-2; no clear D gene. Germline V CDR1 and CDR2: SGHNT, YENEEA. This CDR3 contains 12 residues. V was trimmed by 5 bases and J by 6 bases, leaving 7 bases between them. CDR3 sequence: CASSPNPGELFF. The CDR3 coding sequence is TGTGCCAGCAGCCCCAATCCCGGGGAGCTGTTTTTT.

This clone has a handful of counts. The V and J genes are TRBV6-1 and TRBJ2-7; D uncertain. V was clipped by 0 bases and J by 2 bases, with 11 bases between them. Germline V gene data show CDR1 as MNHNS and CDR2 as SASEGT. The CDR3 length is 15 residues. The CDR3 bases are TGTGCCAGCAGTGAAGCCCTACCCCTCACCTACGAGCAGTACTTC. Translation: CASSEALPLTYEQYF.

CDR3 bases: TGTGCCAGTAGTATAGTCTACAGGGGGCGGACCGGGGAGCTGTTTTTT. It codes for CASSIVYRGRTGELFF. The rearrangement joins TRBV19 to TRBJ2-2; 9 bases are a match to TRBD1. Germline V gene lookup returns CDR1 LNHDA and CDR2 SQIVND (reference sequence). V lost 1 base to trimming and J lost 5 bases; unmatched junction nucleotides: 5. The CDR3 has 16 amino acids.

The chain couples TRBV6-1 to TRBJ2-5; 8 nucleotides agree with TRBD1. Trimming removed 4 bases from V and 5 bases from J; junction bases left unmatched: 12. This CDR3 has 16 amino acids. CDR1 MNHNS and CDR2 SASEGT come from the germline V gene. CDR3 sequence reads: CASSGWSGGAGETQYF. CDR3 nucleotide sequence: TGTGCCAGCAGTGGCTGGTCAGGGGGCGCGGGGGAGACCCAGTACTTC.

The J gene is TRBJ2-3, the V gene TRBV2; 7 bases map to TRBD2. The V and J ends lost 2 bases and 2 bases, in that order; junction bases with no gene match: 4. The CDR3 sequence is 15 residues long. Germline values: CDR1 SNHLY, CDR2 FYNNEI. The CDR3: CASSELAGVTDTQYF. For the CDR3, the DNA is TGTGCCAGCAGTGAACTGGCGGGGGTCACAGATACGCAGTATTTT.

The V gene is TRBV7-2, the J gene TRBJ1-1; 11 bases are shared with TRBD1. Germline values: CDR1 SGHTA, CDR2 FQGNSA. V lost 5 bases and J lost 10; bases outside the gene matches: 9. The CDR3 has 14 amino acids. CDR3 residues: CASSPGQGAVGAFF. CDR3 nucleotide sequence: TGTGCCAGCAGCCCTGGACAGGGGGCTGTCGGAGCTTTCTTT.

This clone was recorded only once. This chain joins TRBV28 and TRBJ2-7, with 9 bases fitting TRBD1. The junction had 9 bases not matched to a gene; V was cut back by 8 bases and J by 1 base. The CDR3 contains 15 residues. CDR1 and CDR2 from the germline V gene are MDHEN and SYDVKM. Here the CDR3 DNA reads TGTGCCAGCGAGACCGGGACAGGGATATCCTACGAGCAGTACTTC. Translating gives CASETGTGISYEQYF.

The CDR3, as DNA: TGTGCCAGCAGTTACTCTCGGGGAGCCGGGGAGCTGTTTTTT. Translation: CASSYSRGAGELFF. The chain joins TRBV6-5 to TRBJ2-2; a possible D gene is TRBD2 (5 bases). The CDR3 runs to 14 residues. CDR1 and CDR2 from the germline V gene are MNHEY and SVGAGI. V was trimmed by 0 bases and J by 6 bases, leaving 8 bases between them.

This clone was recorded once. Germline is not matched at one junction end, which may reflect a read error. CDR3 sequence (DNA): TGTGCCAGCAGCGTAGTAATTGGAGACACCATATATTTT. It specifies CASSVVIGDTIYF. The rearrangement joins TRBV9 to TRBJ1-3; D unresolved. The CDR3 loop spans 13 amino acids. Germline V gene sequence: CDR1 SGDLS, CDR2 YYNGEE. Based on the CDR3 plus reference TRBV9 and TRBJ1-3, the full variable domain is DSGVTQTPKHLITATGQRVTLRCSPRSGDLSVYWYQQSLDQGLQFLIQYYNGEERAKGNILERFSAQQFPDLHSELNLSSLELGDSALYFCASSVVIGDTIYFGEGSWLTVV.

This clone was counted only a few times. DNA for the CDR3: TGTGCCAGCAGCCAGGGGGAGAACACTGAAGCTTTCTTT. Translated: CASSQGENTEAFF. The J gene is TRBJ1-1, the V gene TRBV6-5; the match to TRBD1 covers 7 bases. J was trimmed by 1 base and V by 6 bases; bases with no gene match: 2. This CDR3 has 13 residues. Germline V CDR1 and CDR2: MNHEY, SVGAGI.

The V call is TRBV5-4, the J call TRBJ2-1, with TRBD2 identical over 14 bases. This CDR3 region has 19 residues. Germline trimming cut 3 bases from V and 0 bases from J; bases unmatched to any gene: 8. Germline V gene data show CDR1 as SGHNT and CDR2 as YYREEE (reference sequence). In nucleotides, the CDR3 is TGTGCCAGCAGCTACAACCGACTAGCGGGAGGGGGCTCCTACAATGAGCAGTTCTTC. This encodes CASSYNRLAGGGSYNEQFF.

With regard to this clone: Relative to the germline gene, one junction end is altered; a read error may explain this. This chain uses TRBV30 with TRBJ1-6, with D unresolved. Germline V gives CDR1 GTSNPN, CDR2 SVGIG (reference sequence). This CDR3 is built from 15 residues. The CDR3 DNA sequence: TGTGCCTGGAGCCCTCTGTCGGGGAGGAATTTACCCCTCCACTTT. It codes for CAWSPLSGRNLPLHF.

V and J are TRBV4-2 and TRBJ1-6; D is unresolved. Trimming removed 0 bases from V and 9 bases from J, with 12 bases in between. Germline V lookup: CDR1 LGHNA, CDR2 YNFKEQ. CDR3 length equals 15 residues. The CDR3 loop is CASSQDPEGGSPLHF. The CDR3 nucleotides are TGTGCCAGCAGCCAAGATCCGGAGGGTGGTTCACCCCTCCACTTT.

The chain uses TRBV13 and TRBJ2-1; 9 nucleotides line up with TRBD1. V shed 5 bases and J 10 bases; nucleotides not matched to a gene: 3. The CDR3 loop spans 12 amino acids. From germline, CDR1 is PRHDT and CDR2 FYEKMQ (reference sequence). In DNA form, the CDR3 reads TGTGCCAGCAGCACAGGGACAGGGGAGCAGTTCTTC. It encodes CASSTGTGEQFF.

V usage is TRBV5-1 and J usage is TRBJ2-1; D unclear. Germline V CDR1 and CDR2: SGHRS, YFSETQ. V was cut by 3 bases and J by 7 bases, with 8 bases left in between. The CDR3 has 12 residues. The CDR3 DNA follows: TGCGCCAGCAGCTCGCGGATGAATGAGCAGTTCTTC. Its protein is CASSSRMNEQFF.

Only one count was recorded for this clone. The CDR3 region has the DNA TGTGCCAGCAGCGAAGCATTTGCCACTGAAGCTTTCTTT. It specifies CASSEAFATEAFF. The chain combines TRBV7-2 with TRBJ1-1; the D is unclear. With 5 bases removed from V and 4 bases from J, the gap between germline ends came to 11 bases. The CDR3 spans 13 residues. CDR1 and CDR2 (germline): SGHTA, FQGNSA. Together with reference TRBV7-2 and TRBJ1-1, the CDR3 gives the full variable domain: GAGVSQSPSNKVTEKGKDVELRCDPISGHTALYWYRQSLGQGLEFLIYFQGNSAPDKSGLPSDRFSAERTGGSVSTLTIQRTQQEDSAVYLCASSEAFATEAFFGQGTRLTVV.

This chain uses TRBV27 with TRBJ2-4; 7 bases align to TRBD1. CDR1 is MNHEY and CDR2 is SMNVEV in the germline V gene (reference sequence). The ends lost 9 bases at V and 0 bases at J; junction bases unmatched: 8. The CDR3 is 15 residues long. CDR3 protein: CARSGTDLAKNIQYF. The DNA for the CDR3 is TGTGCCAGATCCGGGACAGACCTAGCCAAAAACATTCAGTACTTC.

The chain uses TRBV4-1 and TRBJ1-2; D remains unclear. The CDR3 is 14 amino acids. Deletions cut 0 bases from V and 8 bases from J, with 13 bases between. Germline values: CDR1 MGHRA, CDR2 YSYEKL. The CDR3 is CASSQDFFTGGYTF. The CDR3 coding sequence is TGCGCCAGCAGCCAAGATTTTTTTACGGGGGGCTACACCTTC.

The chain employs TRBV27 and TRBJ2-7; D gene unclear. V was pared by 4 bases and J by 2 bases, with 12 bases between. From germline, CDR1 is MNHEY and CDR2 SMNVEV (reference sequence). The CDR3 contains 14 residues. For the CDR3, the DNA is TGTGCCAGCAGTTCCTCCACCTCTACCTACGAGCAGTACTTC. Translating gives CASSSSTSTYEQYF.

The J gene is TRBJ1-5, the V gene TRBV20-1; D uncertain. CDR1 DFQATT and CDR2 SNEGSKA come from the germline V gene (reference sequence). Trimming took off 0 bases at V and 12 bases at J, with 9 bases between the two ends. This CDR3 has 11 amino acids. As DNA, the CDR3 is TGCAGTGCTAGAGATGGGCGATTCCAGCATTTT. Its protein is CSARDGRFQHF.

The chain employs TRBV9 and TRBJ2-5; 9 nucleotides agree with TRBD2. V gave up 3 bases and J gave up 5 bases; unmatched junction bases: 5. Germline V lookup: CDR1 SGDLS, CDR2 YYNGEE. The CDR3 has 14 residues. The CDR3 here is CASSEAGGPETQYF. The CDR3 region has the DNA TGTGCCAGCAGCGAGGCGGGGGGGCCTGAGACCCAGTACTTC.

The rearrangement uses TRBV19 and TRBJ2-7; D gene ambiguous. This CDR3 region has 14 residues. The germline CDR1 and CDR2 sequences are LNHDA and SQIVND (reference sequence). V lost 1 base to trimming and J lost 4 bases, with 11 bases between them. The CDR3 nucleotides read TGTGCCAGTAGTATAGCTCTTTCAGTGTACGAGCAGTACTTC. This translates into CASSIALSVYEQYF.

This clone has only a few counts. The V gene is TRBV7-9, the J gene TRBJ1-5, with 9 positions matching TRBD1. After removal of 4 bases from V and 2 bases from J, the junction contained 3 bases not matched to a gene. Germline loops: CDR1 SEHNR, CDR2 FQNEAQ (reference sequence). The CDR3 length is 15 residues. CDR3: CASSWGQGGNQPQHF. The CDR3 region has the DNA TGTGCCAGCAGCTGGGGACAGGGAGGCAATCAGCCCCAGCATTTT.

The DNA of the CDR3 is TGTGCCAGCAGTGAAGGGACAGGGGGCGGGACAGATACGCAGTATTTT. Encoded protein: CASSEGTGGGTDTQYF. This chain links TRBV6-1 with TRBJ2-3; 11 bases fit TRBD1. The V gene end was trimmed by 1 base and the J gene end by 3 bases; junction bases not matched to a gene: 3. The germline V gene encodes CDR1 MNHNS and CDR2 SASEGT. The CDR3 consists of 16 residues.

The count of this clone is one. The V gene is TRBV7-9, the J gene TRBJ2-1, with 13 bases lining up with TRBD2. There are 15 residues in the CDR3. Germline V gene data show CDR1 as SEHNR and CDR2 as FQNEAQ (reference sequence). V shed 6 bases, J shed 8 bases, and the junction held 7 bases outside the gene matches. The chain's CDR3 is CASSRLAGGVHEQFF. The CDR3 region has the DNA TGTGCCAGCAGTCGACTAGCGGGAGGAGTCCATGAGCAGTTCTTC.

The V gene is TRBV27, the J gene TRBJ1-3, with TRBD1 identical over 9 bases. CDR3 size: 18 residues. Per germline, CDR1 MNHEY and CDR2 SMNVEV (reference sequence). Unmatched junction bases numbered 17, after V lost 7 bases and J lost 4 bases. The CDR3 DNA is TGTGCCAGCAAGCCTGCTACAGGGGGCGCGTATGAGGGAAACACCATATATTTT. This codes for CASKPATGGAYEGNTIYF.

This chain uses TRBV5-4 with TRBJ2-7; 7 nucleotides line up with TRBD2. The CDR3 extends over 15 amino acids. Germline V gene lookup returns CDR1 SGHNT and CDR2 YYREEE (reference sequence). The trim removed 2 bases at V and 3 bases at J, leaving 8 bases unmatched. CDR3 in DNA: TGTGCCAGCAGCTTAGGACTAGGAGGGCTCTACGAGCAGTACTTC. Translated, it gives CASSLGLGGLYEQYF. Looking up the rest from reference TRBV5-4 and TRBJ2-7 gives the full variable domain: ETGVTQSPTHLIKTRGQQVTLRCSSQSGHNTVSWYQQALGQGPQFIFQYYREEENGRGNFPPRFSGLQFPNYSSELNVNALELDDSALYLCASSLGLGGLYEQYFGPGTRLTVT.